This paragraph covers one T cell receptor beta chain sequence. Its antigen remains undetermined. The germline gene is not matched at one end of the junction; a read error may be the cause. The data derive from a study of preoperative IRX-2 immunotherapy in early breast cancer (dated by TCRdb to the late 2010s). This specimen's treatment or condition label, interpreted: preoperative locoregional IRX-2 cytokine immunotherapy. The samples were obtained from a phase Ib study that tested preoperative, locoregional IRX-2 cytokine immunotherapy meant to prime immune responses. Donors were patients with early-stage breast cancer who received IRX-2 before surgery. The library relied on the immunoSEQ multiplex PCR assay. TCRdb re-hosts the immuneACCESS table, in-frame sequences only. Its copies lack some clones; in the studies checked, an unresolved V gene accounts for under half of them, and the cause for the rest is not known. This sample lists tens of thousands of clones; nearly 95% were detected once. The top ten clonotypes cover 5% to 7% of the sample.

The sequence was collected from a human donor with breast cancer. Specimen collection occurred from a patient treated with IRX-2 immunotherapy.

The CDR3 reads as follows: CASSATGGGYEETQYF. The sequenced DNA is TGTGCCAGCAGCGCGACAGGGGGCGGGTACGAAGAAACCCAGTACTTC. The chain couples TRBV11-2 to TRBJ2-5, with 10 middle bases fitting TRBD1. Its CDR3 holds 16 amino acids, cysteine through phenylalanine. The entry retains the CDR3 DNA only, 48 bases that are in frame from base 1. The germline V gene provides CDR1 SGHAT and CDR2 FQNNGV.